This entry lists 29 T cell receptor beta chains sequenced from one sample in a study of cytomegalovirus exposure and HLA in healthy donors. It was with 60 Vbeta and 13 Jbeta primers that the PCR ran. The repertoire was sequenced with immunoSEQ multiplex PCR; TCRdb's copy has only in-frame clones and lacks some. The sample totals fewer than 200,000 clones. The sequenced sample was PBMCs. These receptors were obtained from a woman in her sixties in good health and CMV-seronegative.

The chain couples TRBV4-3 to TRBJ2-2; 9 bases agree with TRBD2. The CDR3 sequence is 17 residues long. The germline CDR1 and CDR2 sequences are LGHNA and YSLEER. With V trimmed by 0 bases and J by 1 base, 3 bases remained unmatched. CDR3 in amino acids: CASSQEKLAGNTGELFF. In DNA, the CDR3 is TGCGCCAGCAGCCAAGAAAAACTAGCGGGGAACACCGGGGAGCTGTTTTTT.

J is TRBJ2-3 and V is TRBV6-5; unclear D gene. V gave up 2 bases and J gave up 2 bases, with 8 bases separating them. Looked up from germline, CDR1 is MNHEY and CDR2 is SVGAGI. This CDR3 is built from 14 residues. CDR3 amino acids: CASSYLRFTDTQYF. The CDR3 nucleotides read TGTGCCAGCAGTTACCTCAGGTTCACAGATACGCAGTATTTT.

V gene TRBV11-3 combines with J gene TRBJ2-1; weak D call: TRBD1 (5 bases). Germline lookup yields CDR1 SGHNT and CDR2 YENEEA. The CDR3 has 13 residues. V was clipped by 2 bases and J by 7 bases, with 9 bases between them. CDR3 sequence (DNA): TGTGCCAGCAGCTTAAATAGGGGTAATGAGCAGTTCTTC. Translation: CASSLNRGNEQFF.

CDR3 residues: CASSLASQGGEQYF. The CDR3 DNA reads as TGCGCCAGCAGCTTGGCCTCTCAGGGTGGCGAGCAGTACTTC. The rearrangement links TRBV5-1 to TRBJ2-7; weak D call: TRBD1 (5 bases). The CDR3 contains 14 residues. V lost 0 bases and J lost 6, with 13 bases in between. The V gene's germline CDR1 is SGHRS and CDR2 YFSETQ.

This chain connects TRBV6-1 to TRBJ1-1, with D tentatively TRBD1 (6 bases). Trimming cost V 6 bases and J 8 bases, with 10 bases left between them. CDR1 is MNHNS and CDR2 is SASEGT in the germline V gene. The CDR3 is made up of 11 amino acids. CDR3 protein: CASSLGTEAFF. The DNA for the CDR3 is TGTGCCAGCAGCCTAGGGACAGAAGCTTTCTTT.

The rearrangement joins TRBV6-6 to TRBJ2-3, with TRBD1 as a possible D gene (6 bases). Deletions cut 2 bases from V and 5 bases from J, with 17 bases between. In germline, CDR1 is MNHNY, CDR2 SVGAGI (reference sequence). The CDR3 has 16 amino acids. DNA for the CDR3: TGTGCCAGCAGTTACGGGCAGGGGCCCTCGATAGATACGCAGTATTTT. It yields the protein CASSYGQGPSIDTQYF.

The genes are TRBV4-2 and TRBJ2-2, with 13 bases lining up with TRBD2. The germline V gene has CDR1 LGHNA and CDR2 YNFKEQ. This CDR3 region has 17 residues. V shed 4 bases, J shed 4 bases, and the junction held 6 bases outside the gene matches. CDR3 sequence reads: CASSPRTSGSTTGELFF. CDR3 sequence (DNA): TGTGCCAGCAGCCCTCGGACTAGCGGGAGTACCACCGGGGAGCTGTTTTTT.

The rearrangement uses TRBV2 and TRBJ1-2, with TRBD1 matching 7 bases. Looked up from germline, CDR1 is SNHLY and CDR2 is FYNNEI. The CDR3 spans 15 residues. V lost 3 bases, J lost 8 bases, and 12 bases stayed unmatched. The CDR3 protein is CASSDLPGTVRGYTF. DNA of the CDR3: TGTGCCAGCAGTGACCTACCCGGGACAGTGAGGGGCTACACCTTC.

The chain links TRBV2 to TRBJ2-7; possible D gene TRBD1, 5 bases. CDR1 and CDR2 (germline): SNHLY, FYNNEI. The CDR3 consists of 14 residues. Deletions cut 2 bases from V and 3 bases from J, with 11 bases between. This CDR3 is CASSEKGQGYEQYF. The CDR3 DNA sequence: TGTGCCAGCAGTGAAAAGGGGCAGGGCTACGAGCAGTACTTC.

The chain combines TRBV27 with TRBJ2-5, with D unresolved. Germline V lookup: CDR1 MNHEY, CDR2 SMNVEV (reference sequence). The CDR3 length is 14 residues. Trimming removed 4 bases from V and 5 bases from J, with 14 bases in between. The DNA for the CDR3 is TGTGCCAGCAGTTCGAGAGAGCCCGGGGAGACCCAGTACTTC. It encodes CASSSREPGETQYF.

The CDR3 here is CASSKTSGRALGPPDTQYF. For the CDR3, the DNA is TGTGCCAGCAGCAAAACTAGCGGGAGGGCCTTAGGGCCTCCGGATACGCAGTATTTT. This chain connects TRBV9 to TRBJ2-3; the match to TRBD2 covers 13 bases. Germline V gene lookup returns CDR1 SGDLS and CDR2 YYNGEE. The CDR3 extends over 19 amino acids. V dropped 4 bases and J dropped 6; count of bases not matched to a gene: 17.

The CDR3 sequence is CASSAPPGLALSSYNEQFF. The CDR3 nucleotides read TGTGCCAGCAGTGCCCCCCCCGGACTAGCGCTAAGCTCCTACAATGAGCAGTTCTTC. This chain uses TRBV6-1 with TRBJ2-1; TRBD2 matches at 9 bases. The CDR3 runs 19 residues. The germline CDR1 and CDR2 sequences are MNHNS and SASEGT. J lost 0 bases, V lost 4 bases, and 13 bases had no gene match.

About this clone itself: The same CDR3 can be traced to other DNA sequences in this sample. The chain combines TRBV5-1 with TRBJ2-7, with TRBD2 identical over 11 bases. The V gene end was trimmed by 2 bases and the J gene end by 3 bases; junction bases not matched to a gene: 4. Germline CDR1 is SGHRS and CDR2 is YFSETQ. The CDR3 extends over 15 amino acids. The CDR3 DNA sequence: TGCGCCAGCAGCTTAGGGACTAGCGGATACTACGAGCAGTACTTC. This codes for CASSLGTSGYYEQYF.

The rearrangement joins TRBV25-1 to TRBJ2-7, with a tentative D call TRBD2 (5 bases). This CDR3 has 14 residues. The V gene lost 5 bases and the J gene lost 2 bases, with 13 bases spanning the gap. Germline V gene data show CDR1 as MGHDK and CDR2 as SYGVNS. CDR3 protein: CASSRRQDPYEQYF. CDR3 in DNA: TGTGCCAGCAGTAGGAGGCAGGACCCCTACGAGCAGTACTTC.

The CDR3 spells CAISEFLTGASNQPQHF. For the CDR3, the DNA is TGTGCCATCAGTGAGTTTTTGACAGGGGCAAGCAATCAGCCCCAGCATTTT. The rearrangement uses TRBV10-3 and TRBJ1-5; 8 bases are a match to TRBD1. This CDR3 spans 17 amino acids. The germline CDR1 and CDR2 sequences are ENHRY and SYGVKD. J gave up 1 base and V 1 base, and 6 bases lay outside the gene matches.

On this clone itself: Distinct nucleotide sequences in the sample also encode this CDR3. V is TRBV11-3 and J is TRBJ2-2; D uncertain. The CDR3 runs to 12 residues. The germline V gene has CDR1 SGHNT and CDR2 YENEEA. V lost 5 bases and J lost 3, with 4 bases in between. The CDR3 region is CASSPDTGELFF. The DNA for the CDR3 is TGTGCCAGCAGCCCCGACACCGGGGAGCTGTTTTTT.

V usage is TRBV7-9 and J usage is TRBJ2-3, with 9 positions matching TRBD2. The germline V gene encodes CDR1 SEHNR and CDR2 FQNEAQ (reference sequence). V dropped 8 bases and J dropped 5; count of bases not matched to a gene: 14. The CDR3 runs 16 residues. The CDR3 nucleotides read TGTGCCAGCGGGGGACGAGCGGGAGGCCTGGTAGATACGCAGTATTTT. Protein product: CASGGRAGGLVDTQYF.

CDR3 protein: CASSTRDKGNTIYF. DNA for the CDR3: TGTGCCAGCAGCACCCGGGACAAAGGAAACACCATATATTTT. This chain links TRBV5-4 with TRBJ1-3; tentatively, D is TRBD1 (6 bases). The CDR3 spans 14 residues. Germline V gene sequence: CDR1 SGHNT, CDR2 YYREEE (reference sequence). Between the trimmed V and J ends, which lost 4 bases and 4 bases, there was a span of 12 bases.

Here the CDR3 reads CAANRDSRYNEQFF. CDR3 nucleotides: TGTGCCGCTAACCGGGACTCCCGCTACAATGAGCAGTTCTTC. The V gene is TRBV2, the J gene TRBJ2-1; D possibly corresponds to TRBD2 (6 bases). V dropped 11 bases and J dropped 3 bases, with 17 bases sitting between them. From germline, CDR1 is SNHLY and CDR2 FYNNEI. This CDR3 is 14 amino acids long.

The chain uses TRBV7-3 and TRBJ1-1; D unclear. Germline values: CDR1 SGHTA, CDR2 FQGTGA. V shed 4 bases and J shed 0 bases, with 6 bases lying between them. This CDR3 contains 13 residues. The CDR3 protein is CASSSAVNTEAFF. CDR3 sequence (DNA): TGTGCCAGCAGCTCTGCAGTGAACACTGAAGCTTTCTTT.

The rearrangement joins TRBV7-9 to TRBJ1-2; D uncertain. CDR1 SEHNR and CDR2 FQNEAQ come from the germline V gene (reference sequence). Trimming pared 2 bases from V and 10 bases from J, leaving 11 bases between. This CDR3 region has 12 residues. For the CDR3, the DNA is TGTGCCAGCAGCTTAAGCCCACTTGACTACACCTTC. It specifies CASSLSPLDYTF.

The chain uses TRBV27 and TRBJ1-1, with D possibly being TRBD1 (5 bases). Germline-derived CDR1 and CDR2 are MNHEY and SMNVEV (reference sequence). This CDR3 region has 15 residues. The V gene lost 7 bases and the J gene lost 1 base, with 16 bases spanning the gap. The chain's CDR3 is CASTPGRGRNTEAFF. The CDR3 nucleotides are TGTGCCAGCACTCCTGGGAGGGGAAGGAACACTGAAGCTTTCTTT.

J is TRBJ1-2 and V is TRBV4-1; TRBD1 matches at 7 bases. V shed 1 base, J shed 2 bases, and the junction held 7 bases outside the gene matches. There are 16 residues in the CDR3. CDR1 and CDR2 (germline): MGHRA, YSYEKL. The chain's CDR3 is CASSQVIDRANYGYTF. The DNA of the CDR3 is TGCGCCAGCAGCCAAGTAATCGACAGGGCAAACTATGGCTACACCTTC.

The chain has TRBV10-3 and TRBJ2-7; a possible D gene is TRBD1 (6 bases). This CDR3 has 13 residues. Trimming left V 7 bases short and J 5 bases short, with 15 bases between. CDR1 ENHRY and CDR2 SYGVKD come from the germline V gene. The CDR3 protein is CAIKDSPDNEQYF. CDR3 in DNA: TGTGCCATCAAGGACAGCCCAGATAACGAGCAGTACTTC.

Note on this clone: Other DNA sequences in the same sample also yield this CDR3. This rearrangement joins TRBV28 to TRBJ1-2; no definite D call. Per germline, CDR1 MDHEN and CDR2 SYDVKM. V was trimmed by 7 bases and J by 5 bases, leaving 11 bases between them. The CDR3 covers 12 residues. The chain's CDR3 is CASNGGIYGYTF. The CDR3 region has the DNA TGTGCCAGCAACGGCGGGATTTATGGCTACACCTTC.

The chain couples TRBV7-9 to TRBJ1-6; a weak D match, TRBD1 (6 bases). Per the germline V gene, CDR1 is SEHNR and CDR2 is FQNEAQ (reference sequence). V shed 7 bases and J shed 7 bases, with 17 bases lying between them. CDR3 length: 15 amino acids. The DNA for the CDR3 is TGTGCCAGCACCCTAGGGAGGGGGAACAATTCACCCCTCCACTTT. It yields the protein CASTLGRGNNSPLHF.

The chain carries TRBV4-1 and TRBJ2-7; D gene ambiguous. Per germline, CDR1 MGHRA and CDR2 YSYEKL. Trimming stripped 0 bases from V and 1 base from J, with 7 bases between. The CDR3 spans 14 residues. The chain's CDR3 is CASSQDWQSYEQYF. In nucleotides, the CDR3 is TGCGCCAGCAGCCAAGACTGGCAATCCTACGAGCAGTACTTC.

This sequence joins TRBV29-1 and TRBJ2-1; TRBD1 might be the D (5 bases). The CDR3 has 14 amino acids. CDR1 and CDR2 (germline): SQVTM, ANQGSEA. With 6 bases removed from V and 2 bases from J, the gap between germline ends came to 14 bases. CDR3 protein: CSVVLDIPYNEQFF. As DNA, the CDR3 is TGCAGCGTCGTCTTGGACATCCCCTACAATGAGCAGTTCTTC.

The chain combines TRBV4-1 with TRBJ2-1, with D perhaps TRBD1 (6 bases). Trimming shortened V by 1 base and J by 4 bases, and 14 bases separated the two germline ends. CDR1 is MGHRA, CDR2 YSYEKL, per germline. The CDR3 is 16 residues long. This CDR3 is CASSQGRGGIYNEQFF. The CDR3 nucleotides read TGCGCCAGCAGCCAAGGACGAGGGGGTATATACAATGAGCAGTTCTTC.